Sequencing of this T cell receptor (beta chain) was carried out in a study of T cell responses to AZD1222 COVID-19 vaccine. Turning to the study itself: Whether given at about 4 or about 12 weeks, second doses were pooled. Findings and limits, study-wide: The peak T cell response came first, and repertoires were sampled only after it. Only a handful of AZD1222 recipients were seropositive at baseline. White British ancestry dominated among donors, who included more females, and clonal diversity was possibly underestimated.

CDR1 is DFQATT and CDR2 is SNEGSKA in the germline V gene (reference sequence). This CDR3 region has 11 residues. V lost 3 bases and J lost 4, with 4 bases in between. Only in-frame clones appear in the TCRdb table, and some are missing; sequencing was by immunoSEQ multiplex PCR. The table lists over 95,000 clones, more than 75% of them singletons. As concerns this clone: Its specificity is not known.

The gene calls are TRBV20-1 and TRBJ2-1; unclear D gene. The TCR was taken from an adult in good health. The sequenced sample was peripheral blood, obtained on day 0 of AZD1222 vaccination. The CDR3 DNA reads TGCAGTGCTAGGGGTTACAATGAGCAGTTCTTC. Protein: CSARGYNEQFF.